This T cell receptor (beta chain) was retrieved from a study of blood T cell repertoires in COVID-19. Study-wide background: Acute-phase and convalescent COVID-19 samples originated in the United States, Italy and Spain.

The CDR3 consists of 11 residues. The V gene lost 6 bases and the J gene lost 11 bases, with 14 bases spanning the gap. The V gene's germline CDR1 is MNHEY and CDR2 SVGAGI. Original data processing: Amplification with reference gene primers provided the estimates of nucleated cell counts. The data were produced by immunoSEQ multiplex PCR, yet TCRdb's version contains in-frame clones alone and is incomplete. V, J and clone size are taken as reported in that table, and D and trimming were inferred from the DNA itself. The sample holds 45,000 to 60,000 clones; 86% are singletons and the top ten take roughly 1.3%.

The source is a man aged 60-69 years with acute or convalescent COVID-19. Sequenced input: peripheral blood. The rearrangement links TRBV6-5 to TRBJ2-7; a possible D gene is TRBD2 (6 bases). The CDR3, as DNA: TGTGCCAGCAGGGACGGGTGGGGGGAGTACTTC. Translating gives CASRDGWGEYF.